Sequencing of this T cell receptor (beta chain) was carried out in a study of T cells in Graves' hyperthyroidism and ophthalmopathy. Amplified regions were TCR beta CDR3 sequences from RNA transcripts. A first-round RT-PCR of the TCR CDR3 used the HTBI primer set. Each CDR3 protein gets one entry after TCRdb re-called the multiplex PCR reads with MiXCR. The sample lists roughly 700,000 distinct CDR3 sequences; roughly 15% were seen once. An approximately 9.8 ml volume of fresh peripheral blood provided the PBMCs. The material sequenced was blood. This receptor was taken from a young woman with Graves' hyperthyroidism.

CDR3 coding DNA: TGTGCCAGCAGTTACTCCCCCGGGGCGGAGGAAAGGCATGAGCAGTTCTTC. Translation: CASSYSPGAEERHEQFF. V and J are TRBV6-6 and TRBJ2-1; D assignment may be TRBD1 or TRBD2 (5 bases each). Germline V gene sequence: CDR1 MNHNY, CDR2 SVGAGI (reference sequence). The V end was cut by 0 bases, the J end by 8 bases, with 20 bases between. CDR3 length: 17 amino acids.